The TCR beta chain described here comes from a study of T-cell reconstitution after alpha-beta-depleted transplantation in children. In germline, CDR1 is MDHEN, CDR2 SYDVKM. The CDR3 contains 15 residues. Between the trimmed V and J ends, which lost 5 bases and 7 bases, there was a span of 18 bases. Preparation of the TCRbeta library involved a method that used unique molecular identifiers. TCRdb reprocessed the PCR reads with MiXCR, giving one entry per CDR3 protein. The top ten clones hold around 4% of a sample with just over 350,000 distinct CDR3 sequences, roughly 15% of them seen once. The sequence was obtained from a human donor who donated a stem cell graft to a child with Fanconi anemia. The sample was PBMCs, taken from the stem cell graft. This chain joins TRBV28 and TRBJ2-4; D may be TRBD1 (7 bases). The CDR3 DNA sequence: TGTGCCAGCAGTCCCCAATCAGGGGGGAAGAACATTCAGTACTTC. Translated: CASSPQSGGKNIQYF.